This TCR beta chain was retrieved from a study of identical twins. TCRdb passed the 5' RACE reads through MiXCR, listing each CDR3 protein once. The sample lists 500,000 to 600,000 distinct CDR3 sequences, around 20% occurring once. V shed 5 bases, J shed 5 bases, and the junction held 13 bases outside the gene matches. The CDR3 covers 15 residues. Germline lookup yields CDR1 SQVTM and CDR2 ANQGSEA. This sample was shared with a second study, whose subject was T cells expressing NK-cell markers.

The chain is built from TRBV29-1 and TRBJ2-5; 8 bases match TRBD2. The receptor comes from a woman under 30 in good health. The sample comprised CD4+ T cells sorted from blood. DNA of the CDR3: TGCAGCGTTCTCTATAGCGGGAATAGATATGAGACCCAGTACTTC. Protein product: CSVLYSGNRYETQYF.